This TCR beta chain was sequenced for a study of human thymus T cells. Study-wide points: Among unrelated individuals, related research reported thymic repertoires that overlapped highly. Repertoires sampled from thymus and blood appeared biased in V and J gene usage.

Thymus tissue for the work was resected from patients undergoing corrective heart surgery. As to this clone: The target antigen is unknown.

The CDR3 consists of 16 residues. CDR1 LNHNV and CDR2 YYDKDF come from the germline V gene (reference sequence). The J segment lost 5 bases and the V segment lost 0 bases, leaving 6 bases of the junction unmatched. The repertoire was sequenced with immunoSEQ multiplex PCR; TCRdb's copy has only in-frame clones and lacks some. The table records 100,000 to 150,000 clones, around 94% of them present only once. The source is a boy younger than two with a congenital heart defect but otherwise immunologically healthy. This chain connects TRBV15 to TRBJ1-4; 7 nucleotides align to TRBD1. The sample consisted of thymus tissue. The chain's CDR3 is CATSREGAGGNEKLFF. Written as DNA, the CDR3 is TGTGCCACCAGCAGAGAGGGGGCAGGGGGGAATGAAAAACTGTTTTTT. The variable domain in full, completed from reference TRBV15 and TRBJ1-4, reads DAMVIQNPRYQVTQFGKPVTLSCSQTLNHNVMYWYQQKSSQAPKLLFHYYDKDFNNEADTPDNFQSRRPNTSFCFLDIRSPGLGDTAMYLCATSREGAGGNEKLFFGSGTQLSVL.